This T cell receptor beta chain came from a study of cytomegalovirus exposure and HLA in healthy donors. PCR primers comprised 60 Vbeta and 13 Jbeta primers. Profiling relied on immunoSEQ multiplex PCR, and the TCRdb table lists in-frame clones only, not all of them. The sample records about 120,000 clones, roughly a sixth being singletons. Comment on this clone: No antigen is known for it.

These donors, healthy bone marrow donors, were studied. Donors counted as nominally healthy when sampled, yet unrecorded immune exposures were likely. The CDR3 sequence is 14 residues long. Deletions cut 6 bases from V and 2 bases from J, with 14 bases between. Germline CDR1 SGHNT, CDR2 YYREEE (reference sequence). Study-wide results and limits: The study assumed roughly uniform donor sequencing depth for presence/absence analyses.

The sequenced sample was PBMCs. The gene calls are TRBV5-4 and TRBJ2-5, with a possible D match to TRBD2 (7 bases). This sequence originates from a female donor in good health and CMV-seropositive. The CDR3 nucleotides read TGTGCCAGCAACAAGGGAGGGGGGCAAGAGACCCAGTACTTC. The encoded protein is CASNKGGGQETQYF.